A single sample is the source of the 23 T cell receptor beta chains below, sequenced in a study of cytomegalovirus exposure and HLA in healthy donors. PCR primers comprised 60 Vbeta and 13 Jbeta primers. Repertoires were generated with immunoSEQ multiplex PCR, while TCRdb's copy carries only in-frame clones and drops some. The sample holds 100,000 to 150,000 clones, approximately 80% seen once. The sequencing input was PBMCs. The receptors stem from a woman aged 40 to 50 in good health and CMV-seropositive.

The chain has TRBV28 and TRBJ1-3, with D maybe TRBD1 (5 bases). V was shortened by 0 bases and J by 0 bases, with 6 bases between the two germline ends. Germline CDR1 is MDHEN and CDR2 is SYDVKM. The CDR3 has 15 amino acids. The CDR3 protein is CASSLWQGSGNTIYF. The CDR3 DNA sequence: TGTGCCAGCAGTTTATGGCAGGGCTCTGGAAACACCATATATTTT.

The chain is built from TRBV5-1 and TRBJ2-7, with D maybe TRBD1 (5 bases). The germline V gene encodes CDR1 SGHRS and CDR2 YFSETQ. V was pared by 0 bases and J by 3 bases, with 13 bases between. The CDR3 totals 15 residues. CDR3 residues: CASSLEDRSNYEQYF. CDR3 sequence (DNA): TGCGCCAGCAGCTTGGAAGACAGAAGTAACTACGAGCAGTACTTC.

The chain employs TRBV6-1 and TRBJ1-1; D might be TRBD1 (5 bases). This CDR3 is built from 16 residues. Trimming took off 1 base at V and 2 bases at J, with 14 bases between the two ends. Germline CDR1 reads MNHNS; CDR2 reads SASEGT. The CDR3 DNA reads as TGTGCCAGCAGTGAAGAGGCAGGGTGGCGTAACACTGAAGCTTTCTTT. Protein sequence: CASSEEAGWRNTEAFF.

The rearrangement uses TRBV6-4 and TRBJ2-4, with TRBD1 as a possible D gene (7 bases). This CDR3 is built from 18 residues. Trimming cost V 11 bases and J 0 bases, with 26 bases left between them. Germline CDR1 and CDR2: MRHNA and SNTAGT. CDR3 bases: TGTGCCTGCCGCGAGGGGGCGCGGGATAAACTAGCCAAAAACATTCAGTACTTC. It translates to CACREGARDKLAKNIQYF.

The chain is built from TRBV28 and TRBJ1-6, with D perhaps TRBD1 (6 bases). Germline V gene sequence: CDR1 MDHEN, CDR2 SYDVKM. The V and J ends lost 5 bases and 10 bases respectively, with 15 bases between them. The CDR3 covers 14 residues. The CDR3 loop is CASSPQTGGSPLHF. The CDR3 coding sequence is TGTGCCAGCAGTCCACAGACAGGCGGCTCACCCCTCCACTTT. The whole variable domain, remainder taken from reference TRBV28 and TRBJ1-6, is DVKVTQSSRYLVKRTGEKVFLECVQDMDHENMFWYRQDPGLGLRLIYFSYDVKMKEKGDIPEGYSVSREKKERFSLILESASTNQTSMYLCASSPQTGGSPLHFGNGTRLTVT.

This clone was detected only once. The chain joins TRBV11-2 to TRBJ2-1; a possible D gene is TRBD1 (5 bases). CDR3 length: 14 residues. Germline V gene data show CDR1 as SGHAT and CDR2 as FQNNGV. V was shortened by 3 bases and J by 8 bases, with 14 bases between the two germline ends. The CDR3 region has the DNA TGTGCCAGCAGCTTTCTAGGGGTTACGGATGAGCAGTTCTTC. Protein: CASSFLGVTDEQFF. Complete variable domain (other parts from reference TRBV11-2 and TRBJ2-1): EAGVAQSPRYKIIEKRQSVAFWCNPISGHATLYWYQQILGQGPKLLIQFQNNGVVDDSQLPKDRFSAERLKGVDSTLKIQPAKLEDSAVYLCASSFLGVTDEQFFGPGTRLTVL.

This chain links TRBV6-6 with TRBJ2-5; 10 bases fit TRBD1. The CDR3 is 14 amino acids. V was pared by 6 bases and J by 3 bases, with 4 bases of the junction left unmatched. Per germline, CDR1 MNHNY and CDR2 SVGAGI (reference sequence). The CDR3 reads CASSPGTGEETQYF. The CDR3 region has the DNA TGTGCCAGCAGCCCAGGGACAGGGGAAGAGACCCAGTACTTC.

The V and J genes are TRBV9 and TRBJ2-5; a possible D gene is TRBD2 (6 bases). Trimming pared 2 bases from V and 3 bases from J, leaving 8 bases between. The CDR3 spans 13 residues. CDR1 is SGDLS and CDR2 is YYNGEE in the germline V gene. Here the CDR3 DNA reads TGTGCCAGCAGCGTGGGGACTGAAGAGACCCAGTACTTC. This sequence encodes CASSVGTEETQYF.

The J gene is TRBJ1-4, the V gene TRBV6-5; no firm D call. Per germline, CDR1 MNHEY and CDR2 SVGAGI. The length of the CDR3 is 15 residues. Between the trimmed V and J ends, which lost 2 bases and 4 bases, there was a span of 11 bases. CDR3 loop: CASSYSPGFNEKLFF. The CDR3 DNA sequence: TGTGCCAGCAGTTACAGTCCGGGGTTTAATGAAAAACTGTTTTTT.

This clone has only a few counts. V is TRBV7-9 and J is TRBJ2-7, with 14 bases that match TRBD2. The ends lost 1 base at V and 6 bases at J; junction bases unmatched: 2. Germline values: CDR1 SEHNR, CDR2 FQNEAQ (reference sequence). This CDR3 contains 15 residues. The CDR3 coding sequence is TGTGCCAGCAGCTTAGGACTAGCGGGAGGGAGCGAGCAGTACTTC. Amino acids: CASSLGLAGGSEQYF.

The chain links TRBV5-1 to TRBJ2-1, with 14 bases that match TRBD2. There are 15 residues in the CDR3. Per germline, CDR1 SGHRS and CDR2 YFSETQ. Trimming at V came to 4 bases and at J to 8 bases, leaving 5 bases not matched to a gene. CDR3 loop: CASSPGLAGVHEQFF. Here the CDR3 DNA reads TGCGCCAGCAGCCCGGGACTAGCGGGAGTGCATGAGCAGTTCTTC.

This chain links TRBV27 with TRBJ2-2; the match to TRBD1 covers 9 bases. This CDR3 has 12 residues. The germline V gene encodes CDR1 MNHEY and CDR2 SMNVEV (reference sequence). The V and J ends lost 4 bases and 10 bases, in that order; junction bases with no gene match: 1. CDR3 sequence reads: CASSWTGEELFF. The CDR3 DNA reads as TGTGCCAGCAGTTGGACAGGGGAGGAGCTGTTTTTT.

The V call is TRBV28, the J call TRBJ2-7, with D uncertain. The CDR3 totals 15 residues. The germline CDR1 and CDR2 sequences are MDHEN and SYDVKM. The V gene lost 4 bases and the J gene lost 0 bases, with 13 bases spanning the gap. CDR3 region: CASSSGQFGSYEQYF. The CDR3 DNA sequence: TGTGCCAGCAGTTCTGGGCAGTTTGGCTCCTACGAGCAGTACTTC.

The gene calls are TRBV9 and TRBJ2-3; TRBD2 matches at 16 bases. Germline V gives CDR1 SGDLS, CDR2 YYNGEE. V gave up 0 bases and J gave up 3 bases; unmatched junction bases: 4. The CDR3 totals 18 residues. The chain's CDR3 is CASSVAGTSGRATDTQYF. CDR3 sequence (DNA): TGTGCCAGCAGCGTAGCCGGGACTAGCGGGAGGGCGACAGATACGCAGTATTTT.

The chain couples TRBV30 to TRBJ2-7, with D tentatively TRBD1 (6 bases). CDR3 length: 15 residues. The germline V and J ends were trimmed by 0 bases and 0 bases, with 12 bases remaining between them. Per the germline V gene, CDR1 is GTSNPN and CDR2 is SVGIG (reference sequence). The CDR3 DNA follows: TGTGCCTGGAGTGTGGGGTGGGGGCTCTCCTACGAGCAGTACTTC. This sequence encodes CAWSVGWGLSYEQYF.

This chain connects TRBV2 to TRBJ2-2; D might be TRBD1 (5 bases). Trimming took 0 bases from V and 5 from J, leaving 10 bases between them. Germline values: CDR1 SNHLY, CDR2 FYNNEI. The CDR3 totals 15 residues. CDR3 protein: CASSEARARTGELFF. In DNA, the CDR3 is TGTGCCAGCAGTGAAGCCAGGGCTCGTACCGGGGAGCTGTTTTTT.

For the CDR3, the DNA is TGTGCCAGCAGCCGGGGTTATGGCTACACCTTC. Protein sequence: CASSRGYGYTF. This rearrangement joins TRBV11-2 to TRBJ1-2, with D uncertain. The germline V gene has CDR1 SGHAT and CDR2 FQNNGV. The CDR3 loop spans 11 amino acids. V was pared by 5 bases and J by 5 bases, with 6 bases between.

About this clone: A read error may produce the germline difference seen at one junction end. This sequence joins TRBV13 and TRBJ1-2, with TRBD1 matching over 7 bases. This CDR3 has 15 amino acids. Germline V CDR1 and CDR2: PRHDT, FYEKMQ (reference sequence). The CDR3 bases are TGTGCCAGCAGCCTAGGGACAGAACTCCTCTATGGCTACACCTTC. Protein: CASSLGTELLYGYTF.

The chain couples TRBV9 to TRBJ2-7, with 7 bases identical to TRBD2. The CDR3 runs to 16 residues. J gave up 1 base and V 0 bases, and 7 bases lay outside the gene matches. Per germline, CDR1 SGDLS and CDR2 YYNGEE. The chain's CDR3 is CASSVGAGEGSYEQYF. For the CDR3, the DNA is TGTGCCAGCAGCGTAGGGGCGGGAGAGGGGTCCTACGAGCAGTACTTC.

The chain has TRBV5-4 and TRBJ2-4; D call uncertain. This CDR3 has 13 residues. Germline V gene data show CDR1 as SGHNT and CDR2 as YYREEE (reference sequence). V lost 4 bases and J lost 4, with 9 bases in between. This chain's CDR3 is CASSHKRKNIQYF. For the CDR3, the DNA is TGTGCCAGCAGCCACAAGAGGAAAAACATTCAGTACTTC.

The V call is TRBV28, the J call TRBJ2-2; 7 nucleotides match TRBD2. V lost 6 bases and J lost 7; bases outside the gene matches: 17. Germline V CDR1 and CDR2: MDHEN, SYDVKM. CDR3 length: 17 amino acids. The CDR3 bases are TGTGCCAGCAGCTCTTCTGGCTTCGCGGGAGACGGCGGGGAGCTGTTTTTT. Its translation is CASSSSGFAGDGGELFF.

CDR3: CAWEVGGNTIYF. Written as DNA, the CDR3 is TGTGCCTGGGAGGTGGGTGGAAACACCATATATTTT. The chain has TRBV30 and TRBJ1-3; D unclear. The CDR3 has 12 amino acids. Germline V gene data show CDR1 as GTSNPN and CDR2 as SVGIG (reference sequence). V dropped 5 bases and J dropped 3 bases, with 8 bases sitting between them.

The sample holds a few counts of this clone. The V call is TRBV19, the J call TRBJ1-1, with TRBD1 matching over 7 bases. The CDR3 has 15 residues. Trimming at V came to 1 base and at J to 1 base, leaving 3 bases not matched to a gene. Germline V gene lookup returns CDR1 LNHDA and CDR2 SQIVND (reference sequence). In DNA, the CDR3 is TGTGCCAGTAGTATAGTAGGACAGGCGAACACTGAAGCTTTCTTT. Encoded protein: CASSIVGQANTEAFF.